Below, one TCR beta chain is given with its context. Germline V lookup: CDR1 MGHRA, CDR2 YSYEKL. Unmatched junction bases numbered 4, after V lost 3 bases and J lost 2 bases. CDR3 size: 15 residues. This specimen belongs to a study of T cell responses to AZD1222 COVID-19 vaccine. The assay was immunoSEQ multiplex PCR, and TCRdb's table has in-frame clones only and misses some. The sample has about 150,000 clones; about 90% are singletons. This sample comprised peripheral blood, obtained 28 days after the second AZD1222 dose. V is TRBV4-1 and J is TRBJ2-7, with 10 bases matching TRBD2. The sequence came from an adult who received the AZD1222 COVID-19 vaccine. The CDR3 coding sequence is TGCGCCAGCAGCCAGATAGCGGGGGGCACCTACGAGCAGTACTTC. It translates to CASSQIAGGTYEQYF.